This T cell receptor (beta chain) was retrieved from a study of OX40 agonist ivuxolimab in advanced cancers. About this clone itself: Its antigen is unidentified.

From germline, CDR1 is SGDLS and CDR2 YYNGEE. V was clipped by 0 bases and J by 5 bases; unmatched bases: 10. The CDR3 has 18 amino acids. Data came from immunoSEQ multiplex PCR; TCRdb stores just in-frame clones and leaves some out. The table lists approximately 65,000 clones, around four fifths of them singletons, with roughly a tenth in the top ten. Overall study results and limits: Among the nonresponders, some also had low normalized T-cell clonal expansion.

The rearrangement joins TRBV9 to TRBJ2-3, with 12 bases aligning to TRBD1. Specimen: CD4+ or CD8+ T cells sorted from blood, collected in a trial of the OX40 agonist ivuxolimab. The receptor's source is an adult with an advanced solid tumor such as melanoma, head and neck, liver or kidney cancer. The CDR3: CASSVEPRGTGGGDTQYF. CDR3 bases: TGTGCCAGCAGCGTAGAACCGAGGGGGACAGGGGGCGGAGATACGCAGTATTTT.